The 13 T cell receptor beta chains below were found in one sample sequenced in a study of CD8 T cells in Susac syndrome. RNA in amounts of about 0.45 to 1 ug was reverse transcribed with random hexamers. A single record per CDR3 protein comes from TCRdb applying MiXCR to the immunoSEQ multiplex PCR reads. The sample records approximately 160,000 distinct CDR3 sequences, approximately 95% being singletons. The sequenced sample was CD4+ T cells from PBMCs. Every receptor here comes from a human donor with multiple sclerosis.

The V call is TRBV19, the J call TRBJ1-1; a possible D gene is TRBD1 (5 bases). Between the trimmed V and J ends, which lost 7 bases and 6 bases, there was a span of 18 bases. Germline CDR1 reads LNHDA; CDR2 reads SQIVND (reference sequence). The CDR3 consists of 14 residues. The CDR3 sequence: CASTRDGGFAEAFF. In nucleotides, the CDR3 is TGTGCCAGTACCAGAGATGGGGGATTTGCTGAAGCTTTCTTT.

V usage is TRBV12-5 and J usage is TRBJ1-2; D call uncertain. The CDR3 sequence is 11 residues long. Germline CDR1 reads LGHNT; CDR2 reads FRNRAP. Trimming removed 3 bases from V and 9 bases from J, with 8 bases in between. Here the CDR3 reads CASGFGLSYTF. The CDR3 nucleotides are TGTGCTAGTGGTTTTGGGTTGAGCTACACCTTC.

This chain links TRBV20-1 with TRBJ2-3; 14 bases agree with TRBD2. The length of the CDR3 is 16 residues. V was clipped by 5 bases and J by 5 bases; unmatched bases: 9. Germline V lookup: CDR1 DFQATT, CDR2 SNEGSKA (reference sequence). The DNA for the CDR3 is TGCAGTGCTGGATACGGACTAGCGGGAGGTGAAGATACGCAGTATTTT. It yields the protein CSAGYGLAGGEDTQYF.

This clonotype has just one count. This chain links TRBV12-3 or TRBV12-4 with TRBJ2-7; TRBD1 matches at 8 bases. With 2 bases clipped from V and 2 bases from J, the junction kept 5 bases outside the gene matches. The CDR3 extends over 15 amino acids. The DNA for the CDR3 is TGTGCCAGCAGTTTATACCAGGGGGCGACCTACGAGCAGTACTTC. Translated: CASSLYQGATYEQYF.

This chain connects TRBV20-1 to TRBJ1-5; D perhaps matches TRBD1 (5 bases). V dropped 5 bases and J dropped 9 bases, with 14 bases sitting between them. The CDR3 has 12 residues. Germline-derived CDR1 and CDR2 are DFQATT and SNEGSKA (reference sequence). CDR3 amino acids: CSAPGGLGPQHF. CDR3 sequence (DNA): TGCAGTGCTCCCGGGGGGTTAGGGCCCCAGCATTTT.

The chain recombines TRBV25-1 with TRBJ2-7, with D uncertain. Trimming pared 6 bases from V and 10 bases from J, leaving 13 bases between. Germline values: CDR1 MGHDK, CDR2 SYGVNS. The CDR3 runs 11 residues. The chain's CDR3 is CASRGYTLQYF. Written as DNA, the CDR3 is TGTGCCAGCAGGGGCTACACCCTTCAGTACTTC.

The V and J genes are TRBV27 and TRBJ1-2; 8 nucleotides align to TRBD1. The germline gives CDR1 MNHEY, CDR2 SMNVEV (reference sequence). The CDR3 has 14 residues. Trimming at V came to 5 bases and at J to 10 bases, leaving 12 bases not matched to a gene. The CDR3: CASSNARTGLYYTF. For the CDR3, the DNA is TGTGCCAGCAGTAATGCCCGGACAGGGTTGTACTACACCTTC.

The chain links TRBV29-1 to TRBJ2-1, with TRBD1 identical over 10 bases. Per the germline V gene, CDR1 is SQVTM and CDR2 is ANQGSEA. The CDR3 is 14 amino acids. V lost 1 base and J lost 6; bases outside the gene matches: 3. For the CDR3, the DNA is TGCAGCGTTGAAGGGGGGACAGGGGCCAATGAGCAGTTCTTC. The encoded protein is CSVEGGTGANEQFF.

V gene TRBV7-2 combines with J gene TRBJ1-2; unclear D gene. V lost 5 bases and J 0 bases, leaving 16 bases between the germline ends. CDR3 length: 16 amino acids. Germline CDR1 SGHTA, CDR2 FQGNSA. The CDR3 protein is CASSLDTSRANYGYTF. CDR3 nucleotides: TGTGCCAGCAGCCTTGACACGTCCCGAGCTAACTATGGCTACACCTTC.

The V and J genes are TRBV5-4 and TRBJ2-7; D remains ambiguous. Germline V lookup: CDR1 SGHNT, CDR2 YYREEE (reference sequence). The ends were cut back, 5 bases at V and 5 bases at J, with 11 bases in the middle. The CDR3 runs 12 residues. The CDR3 sequence is CASSFWLNEQYF. In DNA form, the CDR3 reads TGTGCCAGCAGTTTCTGGCTAAACGAGCAGTACTTC.

V gene TRBV5-8 combines with J gene TRBJ2-5; possible D gene TRBD2, 6 bases. This CDR3 has 15 residues. The V end was cut by 4 bases, the J end by 5 bases, with 18 bases between. Germline V lookup: CDR1 SGHTS, CDR2 YDEGEE. CDR3 DNA sequence: TGTGCCAGCAGCCCCGGAGGCAGGGCGGGGGAGACCCAGTACTTC. It translates to CASSPGGRAGETQYF.

This chain joins TRBV5-6 and TRBJ2-7; D is unresolved. This CDR3 has 14 residues. Looked up from germline, CDR1 is SGHDT and CDR2 is YYEEEE. V shed 6 bases and J shed 2 bases, with 15 bases lying between them. Written as DNA, the CDR3 is TGTGCCAGCACCATCCTGTCCGGTGCCTACGAGCAGTACTTC. It is translated as CASTILSGAYEQYF.

The genes are TRBV14 and TRBJ1-2, with D unresolved. Germline values: CDR1 SGHDN, CDR2 FVKESK. Trimming removed 1 base from V and 4 bases from J, with 7 bases in between. This CDR3 contains 13 residues. CDR3 loop: CASSQGPSYGYTF. CDR3 DNA: TGTGCCAGCAGCCAAGGTCCCAGCTATGGCTACACCTTC.